Listed here are 8 T cell receptor beta chains from one sample, sequenced in a study of identifying expanded T cells in peripheral blood. TCRdb's copy holds only in-frame clones and misses some; the assay was immunoSEQ multiplex PCR. The sample contains some 120,000 clones, roughly 82% of which appear only once. Sequenced input: blood. The receptors were sampled from a person between 18 and 69 years old in good health.

In its sample, this clone was seen a few times. The chain is built from TRBV7-9 and TRBJ1-2, with D possibly TRBD1 on 6 matching bases. V was cut by 1 base and J by 2 bases, with 17 bases left in between. The CDR3 is made up of 17 amino acids. Germline V CDR1 and CDR2: SEHNR, FQNEAQ (reference sequence). CDR3 DNA: TGTGCCAGCAGCTTAGTTTTCCTCGGACAGCTAAACTATGGCTACACCTTC. Its protein is CASSLVFLGQLNYGYTF. The full variable domain, rest sourced from reference TRBV7-9 and TRBJ1-2, is DTGVSQNPRHKITKRGQNVTFRCDPISEHNRLYWYRQTLGQGPEFLTYFQNEAQLEKSRLLSDRFSAERPKGSFSTLEIQRTEQGDSAMYLCASSLVFLGQLNYGYTFGSGTRLTVV.

This chain joins TRBV18 and TRBJ2-7; no definite D call. CDR3 size: 13 residues. Trimming took off 2 bases at V and 2 bases at J, with 7 bases between the two ends. From germline, CDR1 is KGHSH and CDR2 LQKENI. The DNA of the CDR3 is TGTGCCAGCTCACCAAACAAAGCCTACGAGCAGTACTTC. This encodes CASSPNKAYEQYF.

The V call is TRBV5-1, the J call TRBJ1-2; the D is unclear. V shed 0 bases and J shed 2 bases, with 8 bases lying between them. The CDR3 has 14 residues. Germline lookup yields CDR1 SGHRS and CDR2 YFSETQ. DNA for the CDR3: TGCGCCAGCAGCTTGGCGACAAACAACTATGGCTACACCTTC. This encodes CASSLATNNYGYTF.

This clone was seen only once. The chain is built from TRBV2 and TRBJ2-5; D call uncertain. The V end was cut by 3 bases, the J end by 12 bases, with 14 bases between. This CDR3 region has 12 residues. Germline values: CDR1 SNHLY, CDR2 FYNNEI. The CDR3 region has the DNA TGTGCCAGCAGTGACGTAGTGGGGTCTGAGTACTTC. It codes for CASSDVVGSEYF.

The rearrangement links TRBV13 to TRBJ1-1, with 8 bases fitting TRBD1. Germline CDR1 reads PRHDT; CDR2 reads FYEKMQ (reference sequence). This CDR3 has 17 amino acids. V was clipped by 1 base and J by 1 base; unmatched bases: 8. The CDR3 region is CASSLVSRTGRNTEAFF. DNA of the CDR3: TGTGCCAGCAGCTTAGTATCCCGGACAGGGCGGAACACTGAAGCTTTCTTT.

V and J are TRBV10-2 and TRBJ2-5; weak D call: TRBD2 (5 bases). Looked up from germline, CDR1 is WSHSY and CDR2 is SAAADI. The CDR3 has 14 amino acids. V gave up 5 bases and J gave up 2 bases, with 12 bases separating them. DNA for the CDR3: TGCGCCAGCAGTCTAGGACTTCTACAAGAGACCCAGTACTTC. Its protein is CASSLGLLQETQYF.

The V call is TRBV4-3, the J call TRBJ2-7; D is unresolved. Germline values: CDR1 LGHNA, CDR2 YSLEER. The CDR3 sequence is 13 residues long. Trimming took 1 base from V and 2 from J, leaving 6 bases between them. This CDR3 reads CASSQGQAYEQYF. CDR3 coding DNA: TGCGCCAGCAGCCAAGGTCAGGCCTACGAGCAGTACTTC.

The chain is built from TRBV7-6 and TRBJ2-3; no firm D call. CDR1 and CDR2 from the germline V gene are SGHVS and FNYEAQ. The CDR3 has 13 amino acids. V lost 4 bases and J 6 bases, leaving 11 bases between the germline ends. In DNA, the CDR3 is TGTGCCAGCAGCTCCCCCCGGTCCGATACGCAGTATTTT. As protein: CASSSPRSDTQYF. Together with reference TRBV7-6 and TRBJ2-3, the CDR3 gives the full variable domain: GAGVSQSPRYKVTKRGQDVALRCDPISGHVSLYWYRQALGQGPEFLTYFNYEAQQDKSGLPNDRFSAERPEGSISTLTIQRTEQRDSAMYRCASSSPRSDTQYFGPGTRLTVL.